The rows below give T cell receptor beta chains drawn from one sample of a study of T cell repertoires in cytomegalovirus infection. MiXCR, applied by TCRdb to the reads, yields one record per CDR3 protein. This table holds about 190,000 distinct CDR3 sequences, 28% found once. Sequencing input: PBMCs. Every receptor here comes from a human donor in good health (CMV status not recorded). Some clones in this sample may be carry-over from other donors' samples. Both conserved end residues are part of each CDR3. The D gene is left open where the match is weak. Size tells how often a clone was seen (once, few, many) or the class of an expanded clone, and some rows leave it out.

j_call,v_call,clone_size,d_call,cdr3_nt,cdr3_aa
TRBJ2-2,TRBV4-1,few,TRBD1,TGCGCCAGCAGCCAAGAGCAGGGGGTAGCCCCCGGGGAGCTGTTTTTT,CASSQEQGVAPGELFF
TRBJ1-2,TRBV7-9,few,.,TGTGCCAGCAGCTTAGATGGGGAGGTGTATGGCTACACCTTC,CASSLDGEVYGYTF
TRBJ1-1,TRBV25-1,few,.,TGTGCCAGCAGTGAATGGCGGGGAGAGAACACTGAAGCTTTCTTT,CASSEWRGENTEAFF
TRBJ2-1,TRBV12-3/TRBV12-4,few,TRBD2,TGTGCCAGCAGTCCCTCCCGGACTAGCCCCAATGAGCAGTTCTTC,CASSPSRTSPNEQFF
TRBJ1-2,TRBV7-8,many,TRBD1,TGTGCCAGCAGCTGGGGGAGAGGGGGCGCGGACTATGGCTACACCTTC,CASSWGRGGADYGYTF
TRBJ2-3,TRBV29-1,.,TRBD1,TGCAGCGGTTACAGGGGTGCAGATACGCAGTATTTT,CSGYRGADTQYF
TRBJ2-3,TRBV12-5,many,TRBD1,TGTGCTAGTGGTTTGCTGCCACTTCAGGGGGCGAATACAGATACGCAGTATTTT,CASGLLPLQGANTDTQYF
TRBJ1-1,TRBV7-8,many,.,TGTGCCAGCAGCTCACGAGAGGGGAACACTGAAGCTTTCTTT,CASSSREGNTEAFF
TRBJ2-3,TRBV10-1,.,TRBD2,TGCGCCAGCAGTGATTCCGGACTAGCGGATACGCAGTATTTT,CASSDSGLADTQYF
TRBJ1-2,TRBV29-1,.,.,TGCAGCGTTTCGGACAGATTCTACACCTTC,CSVSDRFYTF
TRBJ1-2,TRBV7-8,few,.,TGTGCCAGCAGCTTAAGGGGGGCGGCCGATAACTATGGCTACACCTTC,CASSLRGAADNYGYTF
TRBJ2-5,TRBV5-4,few,TRBD1,TGTGCCAGCAGCTCCGGACAGGCCCAAGAGACCCAGTACTTC,CASSSGQAQETQYF
TRBJ1-4,TRBV7-2,many,.,TGTGCCAGCGGCCGGGGGAGGGGGGATGAAAAACTGTTTTTT,CASGRGRGDEKLFF
TRBJ1-6,TRBV14,.,.,TGTGCCAGCAGCCAAGATCTATCCCAGGAGGGTTCACCCCTCCACTTT,CASSQDLSQEGSPLHF
TRBJ2-1,TRBV6-5,.,.,TGTGCCAGCACAAGAGGGTGGGGTAATGAGCAGTTCTTC,CASTRGWGNEQFF
TRBJ2-2,TRBV12-3/TRBV12-4,few,.,TGTGCCAGCAGTTCCTGGGATACTTCGAACACCGGGGAGCTGTTTTTT,CASSSWDTSNTGELFF